Sequencing of this T cell receptor (beta chain) was carried out in a study of blood T cell repertoires in COVID-19. Measured with immunoSEQ multiplex PCR; TCRdb has only the in-frame clones, and not every one. The sample holds tens of thousands of clones, about four fifths seen once. V shed 6 bases and J shed 7 bases, with 15 bases lying between them. This CDR3 spans 13 amino acids. Germline V gives CDR1 KGHSH, CDR2 LQKENI. The J gene is TRBJ1-1, the V gene TRBV18; unclear D gene. This TCR was sampled from a woman aged 60-75 years with acute or convalescent COVID-19. Material for sequencing was peripheral blood. CDR3 protein: CASSNRDKGEAFF. The CDR3, as DNA: TGTGCCAGCTCCAACCGGGATAAGGGTGAAGCTTTCTTT.